The clone carrying this T cell receptor (beta chain) occurred a few times. The antigen is not known. The data were obtained in a study of identical twins. Study results and caveats: A partial confounding effect on zero-insertion analyses could come from invariant MAIT and iNKT cells. For monozygotic twins, models underestimated out-of-frame TCR alpha sharing. Insertions were fewer in abundant cord blood beta clonotypes, whereas memory repertoires showed none of this pattern. Beta out-of-frame sequences displayed a weaker excess of sharing between twins.

Via MiXCR, TCRdb re-called the 5' RACE reads, giving one row per CDR3 protein. The sample has 280,000 or so distinct CDR3 sequences; approximately 8.5% are singletons. Between the trimmed V and J ends, which lost 3 bases and 0 bases, there was a span of 6 bases. Germline V lookup: CDR1 SGHNT, CDR2 YENEEA. This CDR3 has 14 amino acids. These data also featured in a second study, about yellow fever vaccine responses in identical twins.

This receptor was obtained from a woman under 30 in good health. The V and J genes are TRBV11-3 and TRBJ2-1; no reliable D call. Sequenced sample: memory (CD45RO+) T cells sorted from blood. In DNA, the CDR3 is TGTGCCAGCAGCTTGAAGAGCTCCTACAATGAGCAGTTCTTC. As protein: CASSLKSSYNEQFF. The entire variable domain, with the rest obtained from reference TRBV11-3 and TRBJ2-1, is as follows: EAGVVQSPRYKIIEKKQPVAFWCNPISGHNTLYWYLQNLGQGPELLIRYENEEAVDDSQLPKDRFSAERLKGVDSTLKIQPAELGDSAVYLCASSLKSSYNEQFFGPGTRLTVL.